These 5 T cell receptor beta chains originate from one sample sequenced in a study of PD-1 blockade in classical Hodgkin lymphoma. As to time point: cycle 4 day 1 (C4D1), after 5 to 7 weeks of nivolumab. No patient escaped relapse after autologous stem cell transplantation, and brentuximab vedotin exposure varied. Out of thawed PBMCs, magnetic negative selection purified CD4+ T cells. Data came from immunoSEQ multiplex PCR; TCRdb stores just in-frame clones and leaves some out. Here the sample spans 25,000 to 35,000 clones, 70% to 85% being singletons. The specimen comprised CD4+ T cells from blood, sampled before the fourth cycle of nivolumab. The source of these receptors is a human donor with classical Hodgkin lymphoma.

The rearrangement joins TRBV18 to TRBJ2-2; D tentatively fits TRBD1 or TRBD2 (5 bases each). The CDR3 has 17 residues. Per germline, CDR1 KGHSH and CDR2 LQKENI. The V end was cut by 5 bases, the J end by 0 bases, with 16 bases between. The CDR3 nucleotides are TGTGCCAGCTCAAGCCGGGACGGGGTCACGAACACCGGGGAGCTGTTTTTT. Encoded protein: CASSSRDGVTNTGELFF.

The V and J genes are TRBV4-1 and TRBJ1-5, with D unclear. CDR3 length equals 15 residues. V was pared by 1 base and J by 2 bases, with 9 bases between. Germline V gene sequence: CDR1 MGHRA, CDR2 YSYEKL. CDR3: CASSQGGGRNQPQHF. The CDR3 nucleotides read TGCGCCAGCAGCCAAGGGGGTGGTCGCAATCAGCCCCAGCATTTT.

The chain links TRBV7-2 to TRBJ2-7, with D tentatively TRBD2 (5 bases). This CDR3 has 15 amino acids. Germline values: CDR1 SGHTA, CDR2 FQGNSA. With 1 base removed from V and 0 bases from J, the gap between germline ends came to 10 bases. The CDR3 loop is CASSLVVTSSYEQYF. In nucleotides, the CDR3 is TGTGCCAGCAGCTTAGTGGTTACTAGCTCCTACGAGCAGTACTTC.

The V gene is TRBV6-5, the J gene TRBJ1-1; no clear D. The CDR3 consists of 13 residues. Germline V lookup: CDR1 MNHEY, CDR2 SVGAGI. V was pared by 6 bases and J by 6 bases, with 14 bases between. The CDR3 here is CASRRTIRAEAFF. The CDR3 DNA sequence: TGTGCCAGCAGAAGGACCATACGGGCTGAAGCTTTCTTT.

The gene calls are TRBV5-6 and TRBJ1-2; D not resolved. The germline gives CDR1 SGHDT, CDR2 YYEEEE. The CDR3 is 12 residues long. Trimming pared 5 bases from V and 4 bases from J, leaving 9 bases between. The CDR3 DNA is TGTGCCAGCAGTTTCGGGAGCTATGGCTACACCTTC. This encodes CASSFGSYGYTF.